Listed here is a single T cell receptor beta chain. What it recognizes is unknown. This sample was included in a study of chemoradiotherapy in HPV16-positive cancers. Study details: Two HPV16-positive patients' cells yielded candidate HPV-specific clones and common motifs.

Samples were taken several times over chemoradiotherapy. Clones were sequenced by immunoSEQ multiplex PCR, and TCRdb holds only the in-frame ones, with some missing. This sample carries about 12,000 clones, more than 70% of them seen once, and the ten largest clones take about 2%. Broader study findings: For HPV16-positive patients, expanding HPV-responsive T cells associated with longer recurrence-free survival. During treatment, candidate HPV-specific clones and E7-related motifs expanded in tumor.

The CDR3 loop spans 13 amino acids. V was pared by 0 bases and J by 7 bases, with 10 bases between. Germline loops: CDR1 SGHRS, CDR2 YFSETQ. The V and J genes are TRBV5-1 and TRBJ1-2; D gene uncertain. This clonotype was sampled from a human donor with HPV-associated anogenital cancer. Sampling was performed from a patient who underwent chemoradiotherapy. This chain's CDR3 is CASSLEGAVGYTF. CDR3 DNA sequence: TGCGCCAGCAGCTTGGAAGGTGCGGTTGGCTACACCTTC.